This record looks at one T cell receptor beta chain sequence and its context. The CDR3 end falls 3 residues outside the read, so it is completed with the germline J gene. The data were obtained in a study of T cells in women clearing cervical HPV infection. This CDR3 is 16 amino acids long. CDR1 and CDR2 from the germline V gene are MRHNA and SNTAGT. The V segment lost 1 base and the J segment 9 bases; nucleotides outside the gene matches: 10. The protocol was immunoSEQ multiplex PCR, while the TCRdb copy is restricted to in-frame clones and leaves out a portion. This sample's clone table lists 39,000 or so clones. Dot-blot hybridization genotyped cervical HPV amplified with MY09/MY11 PCR.

The TCR originated in a woman between 18 and 70 years old with a cervical HPV16 infection that either progressed to CIN3+ or cleared (not recorded which). Sequenced input: blood buffy coat. The chain has TRBV6-4 and TRBJ2-1; 9 nucleotides match TRBD2. The sequenced part of the CDR3 DNA is TGTGCCAGCAGTGACTACCCTAGCGGGGTCCTCCTTGAG. Protein: CASSDYPSGVLLE. The CDR3 reads in full as CASSDYPSGVLLEQFF.